This entry lists 3 T cell receptor gamma chains sequenced from one sample in a study of gamma-delta T cells after stem cell transplantation. With CATT, TCRdb re-called clones from the RT-PCR reads. The table shows 200 to 300 gamma-chain clones, with around 60% occurring only once. Sequencing was done on a sample of gamma-delta T cells. The receptors derive from a human donor. It is not recorded whose cells these are; they may come from a transplant donor.

Worth noting for this clone: At one end the junction does not follow the germline gene, possibly because of a read error. The chain uses TRGV9 and TRGJP. Germline matching of the DNA provided the J gene here, since TCRdb leaves it blank. Germline CDR1 GITISATS, CDR2 ISYDGTV (reference sequence). The CDR3 extends over 17 amino acids. DNA for the CDR3: TGTGCCTTGTGGGAGGTTTCGGGAGAGTTGGGCAAAAAAAACAAGGTATTT. This gives the protein CALWEVSGELGKKNKVF.

The chain recombines TRGV9 with TRGJP. Here the J gene came from matching the DNA to germline, since TCRdb omits it. The CDR3 spans 19 residues. The germline CDR1 and CDR2 sequences are GITISATS and ISYDGTV (reference sequence). V lost 0 bases, J lost 5 bases, and 10 bases stayed unmatched. CDR3 amino acids: CALWEVHKREELGKKIKVF. For the CDR3, the DNA is TGTGCCTTGTGGGAGGTGCATAAAAGGGAAGAGTTGGGCAAAAAAATCAAGGTATTT.

This clone has a handful of counts. A far larger clone lies a single base away; this is likely a read error. The gene calls are TRGV3 and TRGJP2. TCRdb does not report a J gene; here it was assigned by matching the DNA to germline references. The CDR3 runs to 19 residues. From germline, CDR1 is VTNTFY and CDR2 YDVSTARD (reference sequence). The CDR3 region is CATWDRPNRADSSEWIKTF. CDR3 bases: TGTGCCACCTGGGACAGGCCGAATCGGGCCGATAGTAGTGAGTGGATCAAGACGTTT.